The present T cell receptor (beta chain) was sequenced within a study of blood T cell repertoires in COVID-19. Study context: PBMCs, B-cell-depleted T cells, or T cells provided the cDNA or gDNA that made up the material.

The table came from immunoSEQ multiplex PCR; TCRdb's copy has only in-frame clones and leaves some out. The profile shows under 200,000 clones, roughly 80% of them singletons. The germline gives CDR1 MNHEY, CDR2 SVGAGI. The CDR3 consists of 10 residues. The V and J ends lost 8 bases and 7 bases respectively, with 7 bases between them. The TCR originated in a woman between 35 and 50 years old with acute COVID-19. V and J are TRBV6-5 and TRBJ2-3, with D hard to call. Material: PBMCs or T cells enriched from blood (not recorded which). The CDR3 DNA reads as TGTGCCAGCCGACAAAATACGCAGTATTTT. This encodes CASRQNTQYF.